The 9 T cell receptor beta chains listed next were all sequenced from one sample in a study of shared clonotypes between healthy human individuals. This table comes from immunoSEQ multiplex PCR, and its TCRdb copy is limited to in-frame clones, with some not included. Altogether about 610,000 clones are present, 97% being singletons, with the ten largest covering 0.045% to 0.07%. The sample comprised naive CD4+ T cells sorted from blood. Subset noted: CD45RA+ positively selected. These receptors were obtained from a woman between 25 and 40 years old in good health.

The CDR3 sequence is CATSRDFRTAYQPQHF. The CDR3, as DNA: TGTGCCACCAGCAGAGATTTTCGGACAGCTTATCAGCCCCAGCATTTT. This chain uses TRBV15 with TRBJ1-5; weak D call: TRBD1 (6 bases). Trimming took 0 bases from V and 5 from J, leaving 14 bases between them. This CDR3 has 16 amino acids. Looked up from germline, CDR1 is LNHNV and CDR2 is YYDKDF (reference sequence).

The chain is built from TRBV7-2 and TRBJ2-7; 8 nucleotides line up with TRBD2. CDR1 and CDR2 from the germline V gene are SGHTA and FQGNSA. The CDR3 runs 14 residues. J lost 4 bases, V lost 2 bases, and 4 bases had no gene match. CDR3 DNA sequence: TGTGCCAGCAGCTTAAGCGGGAGCCTATACGAGCAGTACTTC. Protein sequence: CASSLSGSLYEQYF.

This rearrangement joins TRBV28 to TRBJ2-7; no definite D call. Trimming took 6 bases from V and 2 from J, leaving 14 bases between them. CDR1 and CDR2 from the germline V gene are MDHEN and SYDVKM. The length of the CDR3 is 14 residues. The CDR3 spells CASSPLRPTYEQYF. In nucleotides, the CDR3 is TGTGCCAGCAGCCCACTTAGGCCTACCTACGAGCAGTACTTC.

This clone was picked up one time. The chain employs TRBV6-5 and TRBJ1-5, with a weak D call TRBD1 (6 bases). Deletions cut 6 bases from V and 6 bases from J, with 15 bases between. This CDR3 spans 14 amino acids. Germline V gene sequence: CDR1 MNHEY, CDR2 SVGAGI. This chain's CDR3 is CASSPGGAGQPQHF. The CDR3 nucleotides read TGTGCCAGCAGCCCCGGGGGGGCCGGTCAGCCCCAGCATTTT.

CDR3 sequence: CATSAGGIGANVLTF. DNA for the CDR3: TGTGCCACCAGCGCAGGTGGGATAGGGGCCAACGTCCTGACTTTC. The chain uses TRBV15 and TRBJ2-6; D uncertain. Germline V gene data show CDR1 as LNHNV and CDR2 as YYDKDF (reference sequence). The germline V and J ends were trimmed by 5 bases and 4 bases, with 12 bases remaining between them. The CDR3 length is 15 residues.

The chain employs TRBV25-1 and TRBJ2-1; no reliable D call. Germline loops: CDR1 MGHDK, CDR2 SYGVNS. Trimming pared 1 base from V and 6 bases from J, leaving 13 bases between. This CDR3 has 15 residues. The CDR3 reads CASSESPSWTNEQFF. For the CDR3, the DNA is TGTGCCAGCAGTGAATCCCCCTCTTGGACCAATGAGCAGTTCTTC. The full variable domain, with the rest looked up from reference TRBV25-1 and TRBJ2-1, is EADIYQTPRYLVIGTGKKITLECSQTMGHDKMYWYQQDPGMELHLIHYSYGVNSTEKGDLSSESTVSRIRTEHFPLTLESARPSHTSQYLCASSESPSWTNEQFFGPGTRLTVL.

The chain recombines TRBV18 with TRBJ1-2; D is perhaps TRBD1 (5 bases). V gave up 4 bases and J gave up 1 base, with 19 bases separating them. Germline V gives CDR1 KGHSH, CDR2 LQKENI. This CDR3 is built from 17 residues. CDR3 amino acids: CASSLQAEPRGNYGYTF. CDR3 coding DNA: TGTGCCAGCTCACTGCAGGCCGAGCCGAGGGGTAACTATGGCTACACCTTC.

J is TRBJ2-2 and V is TRBV28; 7 positions agree with TRBD2. Germline values: CDR1 MDHEN, CDR2 SYDVKM. V lost 6 bases to trimming and J lost 4 bases; unmatched junction nucleotides: 17. The CDR3 covers 18 residues. CDR3 sequence (DNA): TGTGCCAGCAGGATGATCATGGGGAGGGGAGGTAGCACCGGGGAGCTGTTTTTT. Protein product: CASRMIMGRGGSTGELFF.

The chain is built from TRBV28 and TRBJ2-2; TRBD1 matches 7 bases. Germline lookup yields CDR1 MDHEN and CDR2 SYDVKM. The length of the CDR3 is 13 residues. With V trimmed by 8 bases and J by 4 bases, 4 bases remained unmatched. CDR3 bases: TGTGCCAGCCACAGGGGCGGCACCGGGGAGCTGTTTTTT. This codes for CASHRGGTGELFF.